These 13 T cell receptor beta chains were all obtained from the same sample, sequenced in a study of blood T cell repertoires in COVID-19. The table came from immunoSEQ multiplex PCR; TCRdb's copy has only in-frame clones and leaves some out. Here the sample spans around 38,000 clones, roughly nine tenths being singletons. Sample: peripheral blood. These receptor sequences come from a man in his fifties or sixties with COVID-19, enrolled during active disease.

The V and J genes are TRBV19 and TRBJ2-5; 12 nucleotides agree with TRBD2. CDR3 length equals 16 residues. Germline V gives CDR1 LNHDA, CDR2 SQIVND (reference sequence). V shed 5 bases, J shed 3 bases, and the junction held 7 bases outside the gene matches. CDR3 coding DNA: TGTGCCAGTAGTTCGTGGACTAGCGGGAACGAAGAGACCCAGTACTTC. It specifies CASSSWTSGNEETQYF.

The chain has TRBV5-1 and TRBJ1-5, with D hard to call. This CDR3 comprises 13 residues. V lost 4 bases and J lost 3, with 8 bases in between. Germline CDR1 SGHRS, CDR2 YFSETQ. In nucleotides, the CDR3 is TGCGCCAGCAGCGAGGTGCCCAATCAGCCCCAGCATTTT. It specifies CASSEVPNQPQHF. The variable domain in full, with the rest retrieved from reference TRBV5-1 and TRBJ1-5, is KAGVTQTPRYLIKTRGQQVTLSCSPISGHRSVSWYQQTPGQGLQFLFEYFSETQRNKGNFPGRFSGRQFSNSRSEMNVSTLELGDSALYLCASSEVPNQPQHFGDGTRLSIL.

This chain joins TRBV7-6 and TRBJ2-5; unclear D gene. V was cut by 6 bases and J by 4 bases, with 18 bases left in between. Germline CDR1 and CDR2: SGHVS and FNYEAQ. The CDR3 contains 15 residues. The CDR3 nucleotides read TGTGCCAGCAGTCCCGATGTGGGCTCCTTAGAGACCCAGTACTTC. Residues: CASSPDVGSLETQYF.

V gene TRBV30 combines with J gene TRBJ1-1, with D hard to call. The V gene's germline CDR1 is GTSNPN and CDR2 SVGIG (reference sequence). V was trimmed by 2 bases and J by 4 bases, leaving 11 bases between them. This CDR3 has 13 amino acids. DNA for the CDR3: TGTGCCTGGAGTTCCGGGAGATTCACTGAAGCTTTCTTT. It translates to CAWSSGRFTEAFF.

The chain recombines TRBV2 with TRBJ2-1; 8 positions match TRBD2. Per germline, CDR1 SNHLY and CDR2 FYNNEI. Trimming at V came to 3 bases and at J to 0 bases, leaving 7 bases not matched to a gene. CDR3 length: 17 amino acids. The DNA of the CDR3 is TGTGCCAGCAGTGAGCAGGCGCTAGCGGGCTCCTACAATGAGCAGTTCTTC. Translated, it gives CASSEQALAGSYNEQFF.

The chain uses TRBV4-3 and TRBJ1-5; D gene unclear. V was trimmed by 3 bases and J by 6 bases, leaving 9 bases between them. Germline V gives CDR1 LGHNA, CDR2 YSLEER. The CDR3 extends over 13 amino acids. CDR3 sequence (DNA): TGCGCCAGCAGCCATGATAGGAGTCAGCCCCAGCATTTT. Translation gives CASSHDRSQPQHF.

This clone is a singleton in its sample. The CDR3 DNA follows: TGTGCCAGCAGTGAGGGACAGCTGAACACTGAAGCTTTCTTT. This sequence encodes CASSEGQLNTEAFF. V and J are TRBV6-1 and TRBJ1-1; 7 bases fit TRBD1. The junction had 1 base not matched to a gene; V was cut back by 3 bases and J by 0 bases. This CDR3 comprises 14 residues. Germline V lookup: CDR1 MNHNS, CDR2 SASEGT.

The chain is built from TRBV14 and TRBJ2-3, with D unresolved. V gave up 4 bases and J gave up 0 bases, with 8 bases separating them. Germline V gene sequence: CDR1 SGHDN, CDR2 FVKESK. This CDR3 is built from 14 residues. The CDR3 loop is CASSLTTSTDTQYF. CDR3 nucleotide sequence: TGTGCCAGCAGCCTGACGACTAGCACAGATACGCAGTATTTT.

The chain joins TRBV5-5 to TRBJ2-7; perhaps TRBD1 as D (5 bases). With 0 bases removed from V and 6 bases from J, the gap between germline ends came to 13 bases. This CDR3 contains 14 residues. Per germline, CDR1 SGHKS and CDR2 YYEKEE (reference sequence). CDR3 loop: CASSLAGAPGEQYF. The CDR3 DNA reads TGTGCCAGCAGCTTGGCTGGGGCCCCGGGCGAGCAGTACTTC.

This clone has only one observation. Here the CDR3 reads CSVGGGYQETQYF. CDR3 nucleotide sequence: TGCAGCGTTGGGGGGGGGTACCAAGAGACCCAGTACTTC. The V call is TRBV29-1, the J call TRBJ2-5; the match to TRBD2 covers 7 bases. CDR1 is SQVTM and CDR2 is ANQGSEA in the germline V gene. The CDR3 covers 13 residues. V shed 4 bases and J 0 bases; nucleotides not matched to a gene: 2.

The chain recombines TRBV7-9 with TRBJ2-3; 11 nucleotides agree with TRBD2. Germline lookup yields CDR1 SEHNR and CDR2 FQNEAQ (reference sequence). The CDR3 is 16 amino acids. J lost 5 bases, V lost 6 bases, and 10 bases had no gene match. The CDR3: CASSYTSGSGVDTQYF. The CDR3 DNA is TGTGCCAGCAGTTATACTAGCGGGAGTGGAGTAGATACGCAGTATTTT.

The chain has TRBV11-2 and TRBJ2-3; 11 positions agree with TRBD2. The CDR3 runs to 16 residues. The germline V gene has CDR1 SGHAT and CDR2 FQNNGV. Trimming cost V 7 bases and J 4 bases; bases outside gene matches: 10. The CDR3 DNA reads as TGTGCCAGCACCAAACAGACTAGCGGGATTTCAGATACGCAGTATTTT. It encodes CASTKQTSGISDTQYF.

The V gene is TRBV12-3 or TRBV12-4, the J gene TRBJ1-1; D might be TRBD1 (6 bases). V lost 5 bases, J lost 11 bases, and 15 bases lay in between. This CDR3 spans 12 amino acids. The CDR3 sequence is CASSTQGPGAFF. CDR3 nucleotide sequence: TGTGCCAGCAGTACACAGGGCCCGGGGGCTTTCTTT.